These 5 T cell receptor beta chains came from one sample sequenced in a study of spatial heterogeneity in lung cancer (dated by TCRdb to the late 2010s). The library was generated by 5' RACE. The instrument was a NextSeq 500. TCRdb reworked the public reads: Q25 trimming with fastp, MiXCR clone assembly, productive beta chains retained. Rows with a matching CDR3 protein are joined into one entry that keeps the most common DNA and genes. This sample is represented by tens of thousands of distinct CDR3 sequences; under 8% of them were singletons. The top ten constitute 25% to 35% of the sample. The sample's time point, from its label and the paper: sample taken at primary tumor resection. The sequenced sample was PBMCs, obtained at surgery. The receptors here all came from a female donor with early-stage non-small cell lung cancer.

This clonotype qualifies as medium-sized. The DNA for the CDR3 is TGTGCCAGTGACTCCCCTTCCGGTGCCGGTGTGGTCGATGAGCAGTTCTTC. Its protein product is CASDSPSGAGVVDEQFF. This chain joins TRBV6-1 and TRBJ2-1; D unclear. Germline V lookup: CDR1 MNHNS, CDR2 SASEGT. The CDR3 loop spans 17 amino acids. Trimming removed 9 bases from V and 8 bases from J, with 29 bases in between.

This clonotype was counted between two and nine times. The chain employs TRBV13 and TRBJ2-7; 8 bases fit TRBD1. Germline V gene lookup returns CDR1 PRHDT and CDR2 FYEKMQ (reference sequence). The length of the CDR3 is 14 residues. With V trimmed by 5 bases and J by 7 bases, 10 bases remained unmatched. CDR3 bases: TGTGCCAGCAGCCCCAGACAGGGGCTTGGGGAGCAGTACTTC. Translating gives CASSPRQGLGEQYF.

The chain employs TRBV28 and TRBJ1-5, with D maybe TRBD1 (6 bases). The CDR3 has 14 amino acids. The V and J ends lost 2 bases and 1 base respectively, with 6 bases between them. In germline, CDR1 is MDHEN, CDR2 SYDVKM. In DNA, the CDR3 is TGTGCCAGCAGTTTAACAGGGAGCAATCAGCCCCAGCATTTT. This sequence encodes CASSLTGSNQPQHF.

The table lists this clonotype with many counts. The chain carries TRBV5-1 and TRBJ1-1, with a possible D match to TRBD1 (6 bases). The CDR3 is 15 amino acids. Germline values: CDR1 SGHRS, CDR2 YFSETQ. Trimming shortened V by 0 bases and J by 4 bases, and 13 bases separated the two germline ends. This chain's CDR3 is CASSLDRQGSTEAFF. DNA for the CDR3: TGCGCCAGCAGCTTGGATAGGCAGGGGAGCACTGAAGCTTTCTTT.

V and J are TRBV27 and TRBJ1-5; a weak D match, TRBD1 (5 bases). V lost 1 base and J 5 bases, leaving 12 bases between the germline ends. CDR3 length: 15 residues. Per germline, CDR1 MNHEY and CDR2 SMNVEV (reference sequence). This CDR3 is CASSLYQGQDQPQHF. CDR3 DNA sequence: TGTGCCAGCAGTTTATATCAGGGTCAGGATCAGCCCCAGCATTTT.